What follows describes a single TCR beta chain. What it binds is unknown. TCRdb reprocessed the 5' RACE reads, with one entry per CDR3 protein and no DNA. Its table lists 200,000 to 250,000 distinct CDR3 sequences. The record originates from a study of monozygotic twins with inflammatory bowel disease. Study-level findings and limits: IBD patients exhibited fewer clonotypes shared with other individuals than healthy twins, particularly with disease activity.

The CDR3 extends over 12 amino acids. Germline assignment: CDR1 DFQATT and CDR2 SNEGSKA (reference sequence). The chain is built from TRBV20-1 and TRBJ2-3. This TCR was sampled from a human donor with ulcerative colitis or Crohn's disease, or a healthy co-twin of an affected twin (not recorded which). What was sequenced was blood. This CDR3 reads CSARVSADTQYF.